This T cell receptor (beta chain) was captured by sequencing in a study of beta chain features in type 1 diabetes (dated by TCRdb to the late 2010s). The study in broad terms: Patients and healthy donors did not differ in mean age, gender distribution, total cell number or subset yield. Across all samples, some 99 million sorted cells were examined, and cell number per subset correlated strongly with RNA yield. In the study, recently diagnosed type 1 diabetes patients and matched healthy donors were compared on the TCRB repertoires of their sorted circulating CD4+ T cell subsets. Whereas all 30 or so donors provided naive and central memory subsets, regulatory and stem cell-like memory subsets were isolated from just 8 patients and roughly eight healthy donors. What the work shows at the level of the full study, not this receptor alone: Naive, central memory and regulatory TCRB repertoires appeared to be more alike among patients than among healthy donors. Because cDNA rather than genomic DNA was sequenced, highly expressing activated cells could have been over-represented, although no difference in activation and CD3 levels was found between groups. Because the HLA sub-analyses included only small numbers of individuals, any influence of HLA type on TCRB rearrangement was left unresolved. Patients with type 1 diabetes made fewer insertions and deleted more nucleotides at VDJ recombination sites, implying thymic rearrangement abnormalities. Shorter templates might have been favored by PCR, but patient and control samples were amplified and corrected together, so both groups would have been affected equally by any skew. A moderate but significant shortening of TCRB CDR3 length was observed in type 1 diabetes patients in all four CD4+ subsets.

A single peripheral blood draw of about 116 mL on average was collected from each donor into heparinised tubes. Using a panel that included CD45RO, CCR7, CD25, CD127, CD95 and CD27, naive, central memory, regulatory and stem cell-like memory CD4+ T cells were sorted on a BD FACSAria II. Every sorted population had a purity above 95%. PBMCs were isolated immediately by Lymphoprep density gradient centrifugation and stained directly without culture. So that batch effects would be minimized, each experiment stained and sorted samples in pairs, pairing one healthy donor with one patient. Comment on this clone: Its specific antigen is unknown. There are no base qualities to consult, and no much larger clone falls within one base.

The entire isolated RNA was reverse transcribed using the High Capacity cDNA Reverse Transcription Kit, and thus expressed TCRB transcripts were sequenced. Deep immunoSEQ sequencing was performed on naive, central memory and regulatory T cell samples, with an average of around 3.4 million total reads per sample. Sorted cells were lysed in RLT buffer, and RNA was extracted using DNase-treated RNeasy Micro or Mini kits according to cell number. Each cell subset was processed on its own to prevent cross-contamination, while patient and healthy donor samples were processed together. The immunoSEQ multiplex PCR was used to amplify TCRB sequences from cDNA, generating 87-bp fragments that spanned the CDR3 region. Sequencing of the amplicons was performed on the Illumina HiSeq platform. Processing in the source paper ran as follows. PCR bias was computationally corrected using synthetic template baselines, reads within Hamming distance 2 were collapsed, and singletons that could not be merged were discarded. Reads were aligned to IMGT to assign V, D and J genes, CDR3 length, and insertions or deletions at six rearrangement sites. Within each subset, clonotype counts were normalized to sorted cell number, and only after that were true diversity and Gini coefficients computed with the tcR R package. The overlap coefficient, calculated on TCRB nucleotide sequences, was used to quantify repertoire sharing. Out-of-frame TCRB sequences from naive cells were analyzed as a proxy for the pre-selection repertoire. Here the immuneACCESS table is served through TCRdb, limited to in-frame sequences with V and J called. Missing clones are a known gap in these copies; in checked studies unresolved V genes cover under half, and the rest lacks a known reason. Clonal size and the V and J genes are those of that table, whereas D and trimming came from the DNA. Counted in this sample were about 350,000 clones; about 19% of them appeared once. Jointly, the top ten make up about 0.045% of the sample.

The sequenced sample consisted of naive CD4+ T cells from blood. According to the study, the label for this sample's cell subset or site signals: true naive CD4+ T cells. The source is a woman aged 18-35 years in good health.

The CDR3 corresponds to CASSLRTGGGETQYF. The DNA sequence is TGTGCCAGCAGTTTGCGGACAGGGGGCGGAGAGACCCAGTACTTC. Rearrangement joined TRBV27 to TRBJ2-5, with 11 bases in between that match TRBD1. Trimming removed 3 bases from V and 4 bases from J; the gene matches leave 4 bases unexplained. The CDR3 starts with the cysteine, ends with the phenylalanine, and has 15 residues. Just the 45-base CDR3 DNA is kept, in frame starting at base 1. The germline V gene encodes CDR1 MNHEY and CDR2 SMNVEV (reference sequence).